In this sample, the clone carrying this TCR beta chain turned up a few times. As processed by the authors: Scientists estimated how many nucleated cells there were by amplifying reference gene primers. Assay: immunoSEQ multiplex PCR; the TCRdb copy retains only in-frame clones and omits some. That table supplies the V and J calls and clone size; D and trimming were determined from the DNA. The data show some 14,000 clones, around nine tenths seen once. Per germline, CDR1 WNHNN and CDR2 SYGVQD (reference sequence). The V end was cut by 7 bases, the J end by 3 bases, with 27 bases between. This CDR3 is built from 18 residues. This sample was taken from a study of blood T cell repertoires in COVID-19. Study-wide background: Sites across the United States, Italy and Spain contributed samples from acute and convalescent COVID-19.

The specimen was peripheral blood. This chain links TRBV10-1 with TRBJ1-1; maybe TRBD1 (6 bases). This receptor was identified in a woman in her seventies in a cohort sampled during active or convalescent COVID-19. The CDR3 nucleotides are TGCGCCAGCAAAGTGTTAGTATGGAGAACGGGACAACACACTGAAGCTTTCTTT. It codes for CASKVLVWRTGQHTEAFF.